The 3 T cell receptor beta chains in this list originate from one sample, sequenced in a study of blood T cells in healthy people across ages. A second PCR, run for about 7 to 11 cycles, used a sample-barcoded 5' primer plus a J-beta primer mix. From the 5' RACE reads, TCRdb called clonotypes with MiXCR, one entry per CDR3 protein. The sample holds approximately 2,000,000 distinct CDR3 sequences, around 40% seen once. Sequencing was carried out using blood. These receptors were collected from a human donor in good health.

V usage is TRBV7-2 and J usage is TRBJ2-1; TRBD2 agrees at 9 bases. Germline-derived CDR1 and CDR2 are SGHTA and FQGNSA. J gave up 6 bases and V 4 bases, and 4 bases lay outside the gene matches. This CDR3 has 14 residues. The DNA of the CDR3 is TGTGCCAGCAGCTGGTGGACTAGCGCCAATGAGCAGTTCTTC. Translated, it gives CASSWWTSANEQFF.

J is TRBJ2-5 and V is TRBV7-9, with D maybe TRBD1 (6 bases). CDR3 length: 16 amino acids. The V gene lost 1 base and the J gene lost 5 bases, with 17 bases spanning the gap. CDR1 and CDR2 (germline): SEHNR, FQNEAQ (reference sequence). CDR3 DNA: TGTGCCAGCAGCTTAGGGGCCGGGACAATAGTGGAGACCCAGTACTTC. Its translation is CASSLGAGTIVETQYF.

The V gene is TRBV12-3 or TRBV12-4, the J gene TRBJ1-5; D perhaps matches TRBD1 (6 bases). The CDR3 spans 13 residues. Trimming removed 9 bases at V and 3 bases at J, with 12 bases between. The CDR3 DNA follows: TGTGCCAGTTCTGGACAGTACAATCAGCCCCAGCATTTT. Translated: CASSGQYNQPQHF.